These 12 T cell receptor beta chains share one sample of origin, sequenced in a study of blood T cell repertoires in COVID-19. Profiled with immunoSEQ multiplex PCR; TCRdb holds only in-frame clones, not every one. The sample yields about 380,000 clones, about 89% seen once. The sample taken for sequencing was PBMCs or T cells enriched from blood (not recorded which). The receptors come from a man aged 25-45 years who had recovered from COVID-19.

The chain has TRBV9 and TRBJ1-2; D not certain. Between the trimmed V and J ends, which lost 4 bases and 8 bases, there was a span of 12 bases. The CDR3 is made up of 12 amino acids. Germline CDR1 SGDLS, CDR2 YYNGEE. As DNA, the CDR3 is TGTGCCAGCAGCTTGAACTACGGCGGCTACACCTTC. It codes for CASSLNYGGYTF.

The J gene is TRBJ1-1, the V gene TRBV7-9; D might be TRBD1 (5 bases). V dropped 5 bases and J dropped 5 bases, with 15 bases sitting between them. Germline CDR1 is SEHNR and CDR2 is FQNEAQ (reference sequence). This CDR3 region has 14 residues. The CDR3 DNA is TGTGCCAGCAGCCCTCGACAAAGGGGAACTGAAGCTTTCTTT. It codes for CASSPRQRGTEAFF. Filled out from reference TRBV7-9 and TRBJ1-1, the complete variable domain reads DTGVSQNPRHKITKRGQNVTFRCDPISEHNRLYWYRQTLGQGPEFLTYFQNEAQLEKSRLLSDRFSAERPKGSFSTLEIQRTEQGDSAMYLCASSPRQRGTEAFFGQGTRLTVV.

This clone appeared once. The chain couples TRBV5-8 to TRBJ2-7; D perhaps matches TRBD1 (5 bases). This CDR3 is 12 amino acids long. Trimming left V 0 bases short and J 6 bases short, with 7 bases between. Germline assignment: CDR1 SGHTS and CDR2 YDEGEE. The chain's CDR3 is CASSLGQGEQYF. The CDR3, as DNA: TGTGCCAGCAGCTTGGGCCAGGGCGAGCAGTACTTC. Variable domain in full (rest from reference TRBV5-8 and TRBJ2-7): EAGVTQSPTHLIKTRGQQATLRCSPISGHTSVYWYQQALGLGLQFLLWYDEGEERNRGNFPPRFSGRQFPNYSSELNVNALELEDSALYLCASSLGQGEQYFGPGTRLTVT.

V and J are TRBV11-2 and TRBJ2-3; the D is unclear. Germline lookup yields CDR1 SGHAT and CDR2 FQNNGV. This CDR3 is 12 amino acids long. Trimming left V 1 base short and J 11 bases short, with 10 bases between. The CDR3 spells CASSLGGPEQYF. The CDR3 bases are TGTGCCAGCAGCTTAGGTGGCCCTGAGCAGTATTTT. Supplemented by reference TRBV11-2 and TRBJ2-3, the full variable domain reads EAGVAQSPRYKIIEKRQSVAFWCNPISGHATLYWYQQILGQGPKLLIQFQNNGVVDDSQLPKDRFSAERLKGVDSTLKIQPAKLEDSAVYLCASSLGGPEQYFGPGTRLTVL.

The chain is built from TRBV15 and TRBJ1-1; no definite D call. This CDR3 is 11 amino acids long. V was pared by 3 bases and J by 8 bases, with 7 bases between. Germline V gene lookup returns CDR1 LNHNV and CDR2 YYDKDF (reference sequence). This CDR3 is CATSSPVEAFF. DNA of the CDR3: TGTGCCACCAGCAGCCCGGTGGAAGCTTTCTTT.

This sequence joins TRBV5-4 and TRBJ1-1; D remains unclear. Trimming took off 0 bases at V and 1 base at J, with 7 bases between the two ends. Germline V gene data show CDR1 as SGHNT and CDR2 as YYREEE (reference sequence). CDR3 size: 14 residues. CDR3 amino acids: CASSLERRNTEAFF. Written as DNA, the CDR3 is TGTGCCAGCAGCTTGGAACGGAGGAACACTGAAGCTTTCTTT.

The genes are TRBV5-6 and TRBJ2-5, with D tentatively TRBD1 (5 bases). V lost 0 bases and J lost 1, with 7 bases in between. The CDR3 is made up of 14 amino acids. Germline V gives CDR1 SGHDT, CDR2 YYEEEE. CDR3: CASSLGQFQETQYF. The DNA of the CDR3 is TGTGCCAGCAGCTTGGGACAGTTCCAAGAGACCCAGTACTTC.

This chain connects TRBV4-3 to TRBJ2-3, with D possibly TRBD2 on 6 matching bases. CDR3 length: 14 amino acids. V gave up 4 bases and J gave up 6 bases, with 14 bases separating them. Germline CDR1 reads LGHNA; CDR2 reads YSLEER. The CDR3 coding sequence is TGCGCCAGCAGCCCGGCCGGAGGGCCCGATACGCAGTATTTT. Translation gives CASSPAGGPDTQYF.

The chain recombines TRBV25-1 with TRBJ1-3; D might be TRBD1 (5 bases). CDR1 MGHDK and CDR2 SYGVNS come from the germline V gene. V lost 3 bases and J lost 7, with 13 bases in between. The CDR3 loop spans 14 amino acids. CDR3 in DNA: TGTGCCAGCAGTGAGGACACCATACCCAACACCATATATTTT. It is translated as CASSEDTIPNTIYF.

The CDR3 loop reads CASSSGHSPLHF. CDR3 coding DNA: TGTGCCAGTAGTTCTGGACACTCACCCCTCCACTTT. The chain employs TRBV19 and TRBJ1-6, with TRBD1 as a possible D gene (5 bases). V dropped 5 bases and J dropped 10 bases, with 9 bases sitting between them. Germline V lookup: CDR1 LNHDA, CDR2 SQIVND (reference sequence). CDR3 length: 12 residues.

The V and J genes are TRBV6-5 and TRBJ2-2; D unresolved. The CDR3 runs 13 residues. In germline, CDR1 is MNHEY, CDR2 SVGAGI. Trimming shortened V by 4 bases and J by 7 bases, and 10 bases separated the two germline ends. The CDR3: CASSFTGGGELFF. The CDR3 coding sequence is TGTGCCAGCAGTTTTACCGGTGGCGGGGAGCTGTTTTTT.

The chain links TRBV3-1 (or the pseudogene TRBV3-2) to TRBJ2-3; TRBD1 matches 11 bases. This CDR3 spans 13 amino acids. V lost 3 bases and J lost 9; bases outside the gene matches: 2. Germline V gene data show CDR1 as LGHDT and CDR2 as YNNKEL (reference sequence). CDR3 region: CASSQGTGGTQYF. The CDR3, as DNA: TGTGCCAGCAGCCAGGGGACAGGGGGAACGCAGTATTTT.